The source of this TCR beta chain is a study of T cell responses to AZD1222 COVID-19 vaccine. Findings and limits, study-wide: In a largely white British group with more females than males, clonal diversity was possibly underestimated. Nearly half of spike-specific TCRs reportedly target unmutated variant regions. The study found Spike-specific TCR breadth and depth rose after two AZD1222 doses. Scientists sampled the repertoires only once the peak T cell response had passed.

The V and J ends lost 7 bases and 5 bases, in that order; junction bases with no gene match: 6. The CDR3 is 15 residues long. Germline CDR1 is MDHEN and CDR2 is SYDVKM. In its sample, this clone was seen once. The target antigen is unknown. Sequencing was performed with immunoSEQ multiplex PCR; in TCRdb, only in-frame clones are kept and a portion is missing. The sample carries 140,000 or so clones, 91% recorded once. This sample comprised peripheral blood, obtained 28 days after the second dose of the MenACWY control vaccine. The clonotype originates from an adult who received the MenACWY meningococcal vaccine as a control. This chain links TRBV28 with TRBJ2-1, with TRBD2 matching 12 bases. The CDR3 reads CASTSSGRADNEQFF. The DNA of the CDR3 is TGTGCCAGCACCTCTAGCGGGAGGGCCGACAATGAGCAGTTCTTC.